These 27 T cell receptor beta chains came from one sample sequenced in a study of identical twins (dated by TCRdb to 2016 to 2017). Libraries were built with 5' RACE. Sequenced on an Illumina HiSeq 2000. TCRdb reprocessing: public reads trimmed at Q25 with fastp, clones called with MiXCR, in-frame beta chains kept. Each CDR3 protein gets just one entry, which takes the most common genes and DNA from the rows behind it. This sample comprises fewer than 650,000 distinct CDR3 sequences, nearly 10% of them detected only once. The top ten constitute around 3.1% of the sample. The same specimen was also included in a second study, on yellow fever vaccine responses in identical twins.

Sequencing was done on a sample of PBMCs. Every receptor here comes from a woman between 18 and 29 years old in good health.

CDR3 sequence: CASRSGKGPYNEQFF. DNA of the CDR3: TGTGCCAGCAGGTCGGGGAAGGGTCCCTACAATGAGCAGTTCTTC. This chain links TRBV12-3 or TRBV12-4 with TRBJ2-1; tentatively, D is TRBD2 (5 bases). V was shortened by 6 bases and J by 2 bases, with 14 bases between the two germline ends. The CDR3 runs 15 residues.

The J gene is TRBJ2-7, the V gene TRBV11-2, with 8 positions matching TRBD2. The V segment lost 5 bases and the J segment 2 bases; nucleotides outside the gene matches: 5. CDR1 is SGHAT and CDR2 is FQNNGV in the germline V gene. This CDR3 comprises 14 residues. CDR3 sequence (DNA): TGTGCCAGCAGCCCGCGGGGGGCGGCCTACGAGCAGTACTTC. It specifies CASSPRGAAYEQYF.

There are a few counts of this clonotype. The V gene is TRBV6-1, the J gene TRBJ2-2, with unresolved D. V was trimmed by 7 bases and J by 5 bases, leaving 14 bases between them. CDR1 is MNHNS, CDR2 SASEGT, per germline. CDR3 length: 14 residues. This CDR3 reads CASIESYRTGELFF. The DNA for the CDR3 is TGTGCCAGCATCGAATCCTATAGGACCGGGGAGCTGTTTTTT.

V usage is TRBV5-1 and J usage is TRBJ2-5, with TRBD1 identical over 11 bases. Germline V gene sequence: CDR1 SGHRS, CDR2 YFSETQ. This CDR3 is 17 amino acids long. V gave up 4 bases and J gave up 8 bases; unmatched junction bases: 16. The CDR3 coding sequence is TGCGCCAGCAGCCCAGGACAGGGGGCAAATGCCAAGAATACCCAGTACTTC. This translates into CASSPGQGANAKNTQYF.

V usage is TRBV5-3 and J usage is TRBJ2-3; 7 nucleotides line up with TRBD1. TRBV5-3 is classed as an ORF, of uncertain function. The CDR3 sequence is 16 residues long. Trimming took 8 bases from V and 0 from J; bases not matched to a gene: 12. DNA for the CDR3: TGTGCCAGCAGCCCCAGGGACAGTGCTAGCACAGATACGCAGTATTTT. Translation gives CASSPRDSASTDTQYF.

The rearrangement links TRBV28 to TRBJ2-7, with D perhaps matching TRBD1 (6 bases). This CDR3 has 17 amino acids. CDR1 and CDR2 from the germline V gene are MDHEN and SYDVKM. V shed 3 bases and J shed 3 bases, with 21 bases lying between them. The CDR3 coding sequence is TGTGCCAGCAGTTTTAGTCTAGAGGGGGAGAACTTCTACGAGCAGTACTTC. Amino acid sequence: CASSFSLEGENFYEQYF.

This chain joins TRBV4-3 and TRBJ2-7, with D possibly being TRBD1 (5 bases). Trimming took off 2 bases at V and 3 bases at J, with 14 bases between the two ends. The CDR3 is 15 amino acids. Per the germline V gene, CDR1 is LGHNA and CDR2 is YSLEER. The CDR3 reads CASSQIHQGIYEQYF. The CDR3 DNA sequence: TGCGCCAGCAGCCAAATCCACCAGGGTATCTACGAGCAGTACTTC.

The chain is built from TRBV5-6 and TRBJ2-3, with D hard to call. V gave up 6 bases and J gave up 0 bases, with 17 bases separating them. The germline V gene has CDR1 SGHDT and CDR2 YYEEEE. The CDR3 consists of 16 residues. The CDR3 region has the DNA TGTGCCAGCAACGTCCGTCTAGTCCCTAGCACAGATACGCAGTATTTT. Its translation: CASNVRLVPSTDTQYF.

This clonotype was seen repeatedly, ten times or more. J is TRBJ2-2 and V is TRBV15; tentatively, D is TRBD2 (6 bases). There are 16 residues in the CDR3. The ends were cut back, 1 base at V and 0 bases at J, with 9 bases in the middle. Germline V lookup: CDR1 LNHNV, CDR2 YYDKDF (reference sequence). CDR3 bases: TGTGCCACCAGCAGAGGGGACTTCTCGAACACCGGGGAGCTGTTTTTT. This sequence encodes CATSRGDFSNTGELFF. The whole variable domain, remainder taken from reference TRBV15 and TRBJ2-2, is DAMVIQNPRYQVTQFGKPVTLSCSQTLNHNVMYWYQQKSSQAPKLLFHYYDKDFNNEADTPDNFQSRRPNTSFCFLDIRSPGLGDTAMYLCATSRGDFSNTGELFFGEGSRLTVL.

In its sample, this clonotype was seen many times. The chain recombines TRBV7-3 with TRBJ2-1; D is perhaps TRBD1 or TRBD2 (5 bases each). Germline CDR1 is SGHTA and CDR2 is FQGTGA. This CDR3 spans 16 amino acids. V shed 6 bases and J shed 0 bases, with 15 bases lying between them. CDR3 sequence reads: CASSPLGVSSYNEQFF. CDR3 nucleotides: TGTGCCAGCAGTCCCTTGGGGGTAAGCTCCTACAATGAGCAGTTCTTC.

Many counts were recorded for this clonotype. Its ends do not fully match the called genes, so a read error is possible. The V call is TRBV28, the J call TRBJ1-2, with 12 bases identical to TRBD1. Germline V lookup: CDR1 MDHEN, CDR2 SYDVKM. The CDR3 has 17 amino acids. The CDR3 reads CASSATVGQGAKYGYTF. CDR3 coding DNA: TGTGCCAGCAGTGCAACGGTGGGACAGGGGGCTAAGTATGGCTACACCTTC.

The chain couples TRBV3-1 to TRBJ2-3, with 9 bases aligning to TRBD2. The CDR3 has 18 amino acids. V trimming: 0 bases; J trimming: 2 bases; junction bases outside the gene matches: 9. The germline V gene encodes CDR1 LGHDT and CDR2 YNNKEL (reference sequence). The CDR3 sequence is CASSQDLGRLAVTDTQYF. In DNA form, the CDR3 reads TGTGCCAGCAGCCAAGATTTGGGGAGACTAGCGGTCACAGATACGCAGTATTTT.

This clonotype was detected only a few times. The rearrangement joins TRBV6-5 to TRBJ2-5; D gene uncertain. Looked up from germline, CDR1 is MNHEY and CDR2 is SVGAGI. V shed 0 bases and J shed 2 bases, with 7 bases lying between them. The CDR3 totals 14 residues. This CDR3 reads CASSYSNTQETQYF. The CDR3 DNA sequence: TGTGCCAGCAGTTACTCGAATACACAAGAGACCCAGTACTTC.

This clonotype occurred a few times. J is TRBJ2-1 and V is TRBV29-1; 8 bases align to TRBD2. This CDR3 spans 13 amino acids. CDR1 and CDR2 from the germline V gene are SQVTM and ANQGSEA. V trimming: 7 bases; J trimming: 0 bases; junction bases outside the gene matches: 2. In nucleotides, the CDR3 is TGCAGCGCCGCGGGGGGCTCCTACAATGAGCAGTTCTTC. Encoded protein: CSAAGGSYNEQFF.

This clonotype was counted many times. The gene calls are TRBV7-9 and TRBJ2-1; 9 positions agree with TRBD1. The V and J ends lost 3 bases and 8 bases, in that order; junction bases with no gene match: 11. Germline-derived CDR1 and CDR2 are SEHNR and FQNEAQ (reference sequence). The CDR3 runs to 16 residues. CDR3 DNA sequence: TGTGCCAGCAGCTTCGGAAGGACAGGGGCAGGGGATGAGCAGTTCTTC. Translated, it gives CASSFGRTGAGDEQFF. Filled out from reference TRBV7-9 and TRBJ2-1, the complete variable domain reads DTGVSQNPRHKITKRGQNVTFRCDPISEHNRLYWYRQTLGQGPEFLTYFQNEAQLEKSRLLSDRFSAERPKGSFSTLEIQRTEQGDSAMYLCASSFGRTGAGDEQFFGPGTRLTVL.

The CDR3 sequence: CASSIKAGYYGEQFF. In DNA form, the CDR3 reads TGTGCCAGCAGTATAAAAGCGGGGTACTACGGTGAGCAGTTCTTC. The V call is TRBV6-2 or TRBV6-3, the J call TRBJ2-1; 7 nucleotides line up with TRBD2. The length of the CDR3 is 15 residues. Germline values: CDR1 MNHEY, CDR2 SVGEGT. Unmatched junction bases numbered 13, after V lost 5 bases and J lost 9 bases.

This clonotype appeared many times. The chain combines TRBV7-2 with TRBJ2-1, with D tentatively TRBD2 (5 bases). The CDR3 totals 15 residues. CDR1 and CDR2 (germline): SGHTA, FQGNSA. With 1 base removed from V and 7 bases from J, the gap between germline ends came to 14 bases. CDR3 region: CASSLGGWSGNEQFF. The CDR3 DNA sequence: TGTGCCAGCAGCTTAGGGGGTTGGAGCGGTAATGAGCAGTTCTTC.

This clonotype was seen only a few times. The V and J genes are TRBV12-3 or TRBV12-4 and TRBJ2-5; TRBD1 matches 8 bases. The CDR3 spans 13 residues. Trimming at V came to 4 bases and at J to 5 bases, leaving 3 bases not matched to a gene. The CDR3 DNA sequence: TGTGCCAGCAGTTGGGACAGGAGGGAGACCCAGTACTTC. Its protein product is CASSWDRRETQYF.

This clonotype was observed at least ten times. The V call is TRBV25-1, the J call TRBJ2-7, with a possible D match to TRBD2 (6 bases). V lost 2 bases, J lost 0 bases, and 8 bases lay in between. Per the germline V gene, CDR1 is MGHDK and CDR2 is SYGVNS. This CDR3 comprises 14 residues. CDR3 residues: CASSEVAVSYEQYF. CDR3 DNA: TGTGCCAGCAGTGAAGTAGCGGTCTCCTACGAGCAGTACTTC.

This clonotype occurred many times. The V call is TRBV4-2, the J call TRBJ2-4; D may match TRBD1 or TRBD2 (5 bases each). Trimming pared 0 bases from V and 8 bases from J, leaving 17 bases between. Germline CDR1 is LGHNA and CDR2 is YNFKEQ. The CDR3 has 16 amino acids. The DNA of the CDR3 is TGTGCCAGCAGCCAAGAACGGGGTCTCTCCAGGGACATTCAGTACTTC. Protein: CASSQERGLSRDIQYF.

This clonotype was picked up many times. The CDR3 bases are TGTGCCAGCAGCCAAGGGCGTGAAGCTTTCTTT. Residues: CASSQGREAFF. The V and J genes are TRBV3-1 and TRBJ1-1; D call uncertain. Germline assignment: CDR1 LGHDT and CDR2 YNNKEL (reference sequence). This CDR3 region has 11 residues. Trimming cost V 1 base and J 7 bases, with 4 bases left between them.

This clonotype was counted at least ten times. The chain carries TRBV20-1 and TRBJ2-3; 9 bases agree with TRBD2. The CDR3 is 16 residues long. V lost 0 bases to trimming and J lost 4 bases; unmatched junction nucleotides: 8. CDR1 is DFQATT and CDR2 is SNEGSKA in the germline V gene (reference sequence). The CDR3 nucleotides are TGCAGTGCTAGAGATCCGGCGGGGGGGCCGGCAGATACGCAGTATTTT. Its translation: CSARDPAGGPADTQYF.

This clonotype showed up just a few times. V gene TRBV10-3 combines with J gene TRBJ2-1; D gene ambiguous. V was pared by 4 bases and J by 8 bases, with 12 bases between. The CDR3 length is 13 residues. Per the germline V gene, CDR1 is ENHRY and CDR2 is SYGVKD. CDR3 in amino acids: CAISVPKFHEQFF. Written as DNA, the CDR3 is TGTGCCATCAGTGTCCCGAAGTTCCATGAGCAGTTCTTC.

The chain links TRBV29-1 to TRBJ2-2; 8 bases align to TRBD2. The CDR3 sequence is 14 residues long. Trimming cost V 6 bases and J 6 bases; bases outside gene matches: 9. Looked up from germline, CDR1 is SQVTM and CDR2 is ANQGSEA. In DNA, the CDR3 is TGCAGCGTCCCGGTGAGCGGGAGATCCGGGGAGCTGTTTTTT. It encodes CSVPVSGRSGELFF.

This clonotype was counted at least ten times. The rearrangement uses TRBV7-2 and TRBJ2-1, with D unclear. V was shortened by 0 bases and J by 1 base, with 10 bases between the two germline ends. This CDR3 is 16 amino acids long. CDR1 and CDR2 (germline): SGHTA, FQGNSA. The CDR3, as DNA: TGTGCCAGCAGCTTAGCAAAGGCCAGATCCTACAATGAGCAGTTCTTC. Encoded protein: CASSLAKARSYNEQFF.

The chain has TRBV7-8 and TRBJ2-4; TRBD1 aligns across 7 bases. The CDR3 runs 18 residues. The germline V gene encodes CDR1 SGHVS and CDR2 FQNEAQ. Trimming cost V 5 bases and J 2 bases; bases outside gene matches: 15. The CDR3 DNA reads TGTGCCAGCAGCGCAGGGACAGACCTTACGATGTCCAAAAACATTCAGTACTTC. Amino acids: CASSAGTDLTMSKNIQYF.

This clonotype was seen a few times. The chain couples TRBV28 to TRBJ2-5, with D tentatively TRBD2 (6 bases). Looked up from germline, CDR1 is MDHEN and CDR2 is SYDVKM. CDR3 length: 13 residues. Trimming removed 10 bases at V and 3 bases at J, with 15 bases between. DNA of the CDR3: TGTGCCATCCCTCGGGGGTTGGAAGAGACCCAGTACTTC. Translating it yields CAIPRGLEETQYF. Combining the CDR3 with reference TRBV28 and TRBJ2-5 gives the whole variable domain DVKVTQSSRYLVKRTGEKVFLECVQDMDHENMFWYRQDPGLGLRLIYFSYDVKMKEKGDIPEGYSVSREKKERFSLILESASTNQTSMYLCAIPRGLEETQYFGPGTRLLVL.